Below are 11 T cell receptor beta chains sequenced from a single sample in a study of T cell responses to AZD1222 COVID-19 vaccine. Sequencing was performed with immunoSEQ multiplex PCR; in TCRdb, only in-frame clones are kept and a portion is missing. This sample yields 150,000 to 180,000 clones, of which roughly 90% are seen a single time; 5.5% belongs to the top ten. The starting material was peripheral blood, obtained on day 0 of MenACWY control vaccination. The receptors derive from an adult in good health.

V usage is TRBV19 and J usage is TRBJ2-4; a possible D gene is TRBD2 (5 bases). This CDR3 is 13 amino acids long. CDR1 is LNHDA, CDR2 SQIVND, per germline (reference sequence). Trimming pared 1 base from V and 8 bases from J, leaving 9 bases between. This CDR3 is CASSIVPRDIQYF. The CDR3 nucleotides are TGTGCCAGTAGTATAGTGCCGCGGGACATTCAGTACTTC.

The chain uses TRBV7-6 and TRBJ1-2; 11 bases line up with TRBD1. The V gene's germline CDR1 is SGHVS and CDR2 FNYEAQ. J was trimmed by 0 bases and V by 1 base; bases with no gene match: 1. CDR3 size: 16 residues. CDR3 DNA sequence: TGTGCCAGCAGCTTAGGGGGACAGGGGGCTAACTATGGCTACACCTTC. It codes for CASSLGGQGANYGYTF.

CDR3 amino acids: CASSLEGPWAGGTYNEQFF. The CDR3 DNA sequence: TGTGCCAGCAGCTTAGAGGGTCCCTGGGCAGGGGGGACGTACAATGAGCAGTTCTTC. The chain recombines TRBV7-2 with TRBJ2-1; maybe TRBD1 (7 bases). Germline V lookup: CDR1 SGHTA, CDR2 FQGNSA. Trimming took 1 base from V and 4 from J, leaving 23 bases between them. This CDR3 has 19 amino acids.

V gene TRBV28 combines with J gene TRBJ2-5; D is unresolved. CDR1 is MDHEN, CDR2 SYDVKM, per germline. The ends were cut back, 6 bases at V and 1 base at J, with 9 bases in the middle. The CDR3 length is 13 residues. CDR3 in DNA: TGTGCCAGCAGCCGACGACTCCAAGAGACCCAGTACTTC. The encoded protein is CASSRRLQETQYF.

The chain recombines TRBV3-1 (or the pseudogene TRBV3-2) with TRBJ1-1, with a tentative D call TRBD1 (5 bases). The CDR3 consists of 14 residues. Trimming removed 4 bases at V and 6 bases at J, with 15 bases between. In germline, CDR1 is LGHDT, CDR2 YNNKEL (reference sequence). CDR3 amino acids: CASSPPGHVSEAFF. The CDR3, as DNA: TGTGCCAGCAGCCCCCCAGGGCATGTTTCTGAAGCTTTCTTT.

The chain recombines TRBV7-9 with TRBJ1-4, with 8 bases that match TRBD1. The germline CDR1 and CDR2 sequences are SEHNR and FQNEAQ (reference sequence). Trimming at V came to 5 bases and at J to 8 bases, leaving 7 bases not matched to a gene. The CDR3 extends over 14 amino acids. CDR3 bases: TGTGCCAGCAGCGAGGGGACAGGATCCGAAAAACTGTTTTTT. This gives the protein CASSEGTGSEKLFF. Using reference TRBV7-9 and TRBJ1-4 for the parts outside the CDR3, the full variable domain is DTGVSQNPRHKITKRGQNVTFRCDPISEHNRLYWYRQTLGQGPEFLTYFQNEAQLEKSRLLSDRFSAERPKGSFSTLEIQRTEQGDSAMYLCASSEGTGSEKLFFGSGTQLSVL.

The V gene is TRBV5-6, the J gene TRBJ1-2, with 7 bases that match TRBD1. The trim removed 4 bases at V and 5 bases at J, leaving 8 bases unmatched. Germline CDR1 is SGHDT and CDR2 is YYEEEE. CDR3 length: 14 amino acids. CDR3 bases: TGTGCCAGCAGCGGGACAGCTACAACTTATGGCTACACCTTC. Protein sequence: CASSGTATTYGYTF.

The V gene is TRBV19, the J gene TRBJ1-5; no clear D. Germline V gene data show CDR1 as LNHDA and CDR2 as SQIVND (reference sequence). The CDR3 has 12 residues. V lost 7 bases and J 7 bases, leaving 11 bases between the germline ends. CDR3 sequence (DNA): TGTGCCAGTACCTCCGGGCACCAGCCCCAGCATTTT. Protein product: CASTSGHQPQHF.

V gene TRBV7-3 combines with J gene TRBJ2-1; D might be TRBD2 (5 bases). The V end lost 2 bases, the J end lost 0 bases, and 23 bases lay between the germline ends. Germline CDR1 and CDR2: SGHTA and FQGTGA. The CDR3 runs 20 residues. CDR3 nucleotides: TGTGCCAGCAGCTTATTTTCACTAGTCACGAAGTTGGGCTCCTACAATGAGCAGTTCTTC. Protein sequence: CASSLFSLVTKLGSYNEQFF.

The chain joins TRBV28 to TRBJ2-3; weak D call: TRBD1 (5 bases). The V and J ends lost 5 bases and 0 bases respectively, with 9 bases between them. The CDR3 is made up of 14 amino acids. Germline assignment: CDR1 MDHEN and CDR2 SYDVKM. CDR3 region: CASSETASTDTQYF. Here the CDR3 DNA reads TGTGCCAGCAGTGAGACAGCTAGCACAGATACGCAGTATTTT.

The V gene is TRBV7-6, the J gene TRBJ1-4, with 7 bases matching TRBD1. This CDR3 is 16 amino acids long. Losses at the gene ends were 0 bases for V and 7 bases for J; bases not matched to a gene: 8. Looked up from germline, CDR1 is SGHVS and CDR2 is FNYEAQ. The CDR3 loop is CASSLAGGAGREKLFF. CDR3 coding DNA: TGTGCCAGCAGCTTAGCAGGGGGCGCAGGACGTGAAAAACTGTTTTTT. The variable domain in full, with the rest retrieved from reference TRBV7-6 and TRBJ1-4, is GAGVSQSPRYKVTKRGQDVALRCDPISGHVSLYWYRQALGQGPEFLTYFNYEAQQDKSGLPNDRFSAERPEGSISTLTIQRTEQRDSAMYRCASSLAGGAGREKLFFGSGTQLSVL.